Listed here are 29 T cell receptor beta chains from one sample, sequenced in a study of blood T cell repertoires in COVID-19 (dated by TCRdb to the early 2020s). The library relied on the immunoSEQ multiplex PCR assay. TCRdb carries this immuneACCESS record with in-frame sequences only. Its versions omit some clonotypes, under half of them owing to an unresolved V gene in the studies checked, with the rest unexplained. This sample comprises 250,000 to 350,000 clones, approximately 86% of them detected only once. Less than 2.5% of the sample rests with the top ten. The specimen sequenced was peripheral blood. The receptors stem from a woman in her 30s who had recovered from COVID-19.

The chain is built from TRBV10-3 and TRBJ1-6; 10 nucleotides line up with TRBD1. V lost 3 bases, J lost 10 bases, and 6 bases stayed unmatched. This CDR3 is 15 amino acids long. CDR1 and CDR2 (germline): ENHRY, SYGVKD. The CDR3 nucleotides read TGTGCCATCAGTGACTCCGGGACAGGGGAATCACCCCTCCACTTT. It yields the protein CAISDSGTGESPLHF.

This clone was recorded only once. The chain employs TRBV27 and TRBJ2-3; 9 positions agree with TRBD2. The CDR3 extends over 18 amino acids. Germline V gene data show CDR1 as MNHEY and CDR2 as SMNVEV (reference sequence). Trimming took 1 base from V and 3 from J; bases not matched to a gene: 11. The CDR3: CASSLLAGGPSGTDTQYF. The CDR3 coding sequence is TGTGCCAGCAGTTTATTGGCGGGAGGGCCCTCGGGAACAGATACGCAGTATTTT.

This sequence joins TRBV21-1 and TRBJ1-6; the table's TRBD1 call for D was not verified on the DNA. TRBV21-1 is classified as a pseudogene. The CDR3 runs 15 residues. The CDR3 coding sequence is TGTGCCAGCAGTGACCAGGACAGGGAGAATTCACCCCTCCACTTT. Amino acids: CASSDQDRENSPLHF.

V and J are TRBV5-4 and TRBJ1-2, with D possibly TRBD1 on 5 matching bases. The germline V gene encodes CDR1 SGHNT and CDR2 YYREEE (reference sequence). With 3 bases removed from V and 4 bases from J, the gap between germline ends came to 7 bases. The CDR3 covers 12 residues. The CDR3 region has the DNA TGTGCCAGCAGCTGGGGACTCTATGGCTACACCTTC. This codes for CASSWGLYGYTF.

There are a few counts of this clone. This chain links TRBV4-1 with TRBJ1-2; 8 bases fit TRBD1. This CDR3 is built from 14 residues. V was pared by 3 bases and J by 4 bases, with 4 bases of the junction left unmatched. Per germline, CDR1 MGHRA and CDR2 YSYEKL. The CDR3 protein is CASSQPGGPYGYTF. CDR3 nucleotides: TGCGCCAGCAGCCAGCCAGGGGGCCCCTATGGCTACACCTTC.

This clone was picked up one time. This rearrangement joins TRBV4-1 to TRBJ1-6; a possible D gene is TRBD1 (6 bases). Germline V gives CDR1 MGHRA, CDR2 YSYEKL. The CDR3 consists of 15 residues. The germline V and J ends were trimmed by 3 bases and 7 bases, with 13 bases remaining between them. The DNA for the CDR3 is TGCGCCAGCAGCCAGTCACAGGGAAGGAATTCACCCCTCCACTTT. It translates to CASSQSQGRNSPLHF.

This clone was seen only once. The rearrangement uses TRBV7-2 and TRBJ1-2; 8 bases fit TRBD1. The trim removed 2 bases at V and 8 bases at J, leaving 4 bases unmatched. CDR3 size: 13 residues. Germline loops: CDR1 SGHTA, CDR2 FQGNSA. The CDR3 region is CASSLTRTGGYTF. The CDR3 DNA sequence: TGTGCCAGCAGCTTAACGAGGACAGGGGGCTACACCTTC.

This rearrangement joins TRBV30 to TRBJ1-1; no firm D call. The germline V and J ends were trimmed by 2 bases and 7 bases, with 8 bases remaining between them. CDR1 is GTSNPN and CDR2 is SVGIG in the germline V gene (reference sequence). The CDR3 is 11 residues long. The CDR3: CAWSSTNEAFF. DNA for the CDR3: TGTGCCTGGAGTTCCACAAATGAAGCTTTCTTT.

The V gene is TRBV30, the J gene TRBJ1-2, with TRBD1 as a possible D gene (5 bases). The germline gives CDR1 GTSNPN, CDR2 SVGIG (reference sequence). CDR3 length equals 12 residues. V shed 7 bases and J shed 5 bases, with 14 bases lying between them. The CDR3 sequence: CAYSTAPYGYTF. As DNA, the CDR3 is TGTGCCTACTCGACAGCTCCATATGGCTACACCTTC.

This chain connects TRBV5-1 to TRBJ2-2, with 8 nucleotides matching TRBD1. V gave up 5 bases and J gave up 2 bases; unmatched junction bases: 8. This CDR3 has 16 residues. Germline CDR1 SGHRS, CDR2 YFSETQ. The CDR3 reads CASSLSGQGNTGELFF. CDR3 DNA: TGCGCCAGCAGTTTGTCTGGACAGGGTAACACCGGGGAGCTGTTTTTT.

As regards this clone: This sample includes further DNA sequences coding for the same CDR3. The J gene is TRBJ2-7, the V gene TRBV19; TRBD1 agrees at 7 bases. This CDR3 is 14 amino acids long. The V gene's germline CDR1 is LNHDA and CDR2 SQIVND (reference sequence). Trimming at V came to 1 base and at J to 3 bases, leaving 3 bases not matched to a gene. The chain's CDR3 is CASSIGGQFYEQYF. CDR3 coding DNA: TGTGCCAGTAGTATAGGGGGACAGTTCTACGAGCAGTACTTC.

V and J are TRBV12-3 or TRBV12-4 and TRBJ2-5; D might be TRBD2 (6 bases). The J call may not be correct, given that the DNA end is closer to TRBJ2-7. CDR3 length equals 13 residues. The CDR3 spells CASSLGGEYEQYF. Written as DNA, the CDR3 is TGTGCCAGCAGTTTGGGCGGGGAGTACGAGCAGTACTTC.

This clone has only a few counts. The V and J genes are TRBV30 and TRBJ2-5; TRBD1 matches 8 bases. The CDR3 runs to 15 residues. V trimming: 8 bases; J trimming: 3 bases; junction bases outside the gene matches: 14. The germline gives CDR1 GTSNPN, CDR2 SVGIG (reference sequence). CDR3 DNA sequence: TGTGCCGGGAACCCCCCCGGGACAGGTGAAGAGACCCAGTACTTC. It encodes CAGNPPGTGEETQYF. The full variable domain, its missing parts supplied by reference TRBV30 and TRBJ2-5, is SQTIHQWPATLVQPVGSPLSLECTVEGTSNPNLYWYRQAAGRGLQLLFYSVGIGQISSEVPQNLSASRPQDRQFILSSKKLLLSDSGFYLCAGNPPGTGEETQYFGPGTRLLVL.

The chain employs TRBV27 and TRBJ2-7, with TRBD1 identical over 8 bases. The germline gives CDR1 MNHEY, CDR2 SMNVEV (reference sequence). Losses at the gene ends were 2 bases for V and 2 bases for J; bases not matched to a gene: 5. The CDR3 is 15 amino acids. CDR3 protein: CASSLQGAETYEQYF. The CDR3 DNA reads as TGTGCCAGCAGTTTACAGGGGGCCGAAACCTACGAGCAGTACTTC.

The sample holds one count of this clone. This chain links TRBV4-2 with TRBJ1-2; 8 nucleotides align to TRBD1. CDR3 length: 17 residues. The germline V gene has CDR1 LGHNA and CDR2 YNFKEQ. V trimming: 0 bases; J trimming: 2 bases; junction bases outside the gene matches: 8. DNA for the CDR3: TGTGCCAGCAGCCAAGATAGGGCAGGGGGCGAGAACTATGGCTACACCTTC. It encodes CASSQDRAGGENYGYTF.

This rearrangement joins TRBV7-9 to TRBJ2-1; 11 bases are a match to TRBD2. The CDR3 runs 16 residues. V lost 3 bases to trimming and J lost 2 bases; unmatched junction nucleotides: 3. Germline CDR1 and CDR2: SEHNR and FQNEAQ (reference sequence). The CDR3: CASSLGLAETYNEQFF. CDR3 bases: TGTGCCAGCAGCTTGGGACTAGCGGAAACCTACAATGAGCAGTTCTTC.

V and J are TRBV28 and TRBJ1-6; D gene ambiguous. Between the trimmed V and J ends, which lost 5 bases and 12 bases, there was a span of 14 bases. There are 13 residues in the CDR3. Germline assignment: CDR1 MDHEN and CDR2 SYDVKM. This CDR3 reads CASSLRPSRPLHF. The CDR3 DNA reads TGTGCCAGCAGTCTGCGGCCCTCGAGACCCCTCCACTTT.

V usage is TRBV7-9 and J usage is TRBJ2-1; 8 bases are shared with TRBD1. CDR3 length: 15 amino acids. Germline V gene lookup returns CDR1 SEHNR and CDR2 FQNEAQ (reference sequence). Trimming at V came to 4 bases and at J to 7 bases, leaving 9 bases not matched to a gene. The CDR3 DNA is TGTGCCAGCAGCTCAGGGGGCGATGGGGTAAATGAGCAGTTCTTC. It encodes CASSSGGDGVNEQFF. Full variable domain (rest looked up from reference TRBV7-9 and TRBJ2-1): DTGVSQNPRHKITKRGQNVTFRCDPISEHNRLYWYRQTLGQGPEFLTYFQNEAQLEKSRLLSDRFSAERPKGSFSTLEIQRTEQGDSAMYLCASSSGGDGVNEQFFGPGTRLTVL.

The chain joins TRBV19 to TRBJ1-5, with 8 bases lining up with TRBD1. In germline, CDR1 is LNHDA, CDR2 SQIVND (reference sequence). The CDR3 sequence is 15 residues long. V dropped 3 bases and J dropped 7; count of bases not matched to a gene: 8. The CDR3 nucleotides are TGTGCCAGTAGTATTTCAGGGGGCGGCGGACAGCCCCAGCATTTT. The encoded protein is CASSISGGGGQPQHF.

This clone was detected only once. This chain uses TRBV2 with TRBJ1-2, with 7 bases that match TRBD1. V shed 2 bases, J shed 8 bases, and the junction held 11 bases outside the gene matches. CDR3 length equals 15 residues. From germline, CDR1 is SNHLY and CDR2 FYNNEI. CDR3 residues: CASSESVRGIWGYTF. Here the CDR3 DNA reads TGTGCCAGCAGTGAATCGGTCAGGGGGATTTGGGGCTACACCTTC. Full variable domain (missing parts from reference TRBV2 and TRBJ1-2): EPEVTQTPSHQVTQMGQEVILRCVPISNHLYFYWYRQILGQKVEFLVSFYNNEISEKSEIFDDQFSVERPDGSNFTLKIRSTKLEDSAMYFCASSESVRGIWGYTFGSGTRLTVV.

The chain links TRBV2 to TRBJ1-1; tentative D call: TRBD1 (5 bases). Between the trimmed V and J ends, which lost 6 bases and 5 bases, there was a span of 10 bases. Germline V CDR1 and CDR2: SNHLY, FYNNEI. This CDR3 region has 12 residues. DNA of the CDR3: TGTGCCAGCAGCCTAGACAGAACTGAAGCTTTCTTT. This translates into CASSLDRTEAFF.

This chain links TRBV9 with TRBJ2-3; 8 bases are shared with TRBD2. CDR3 length: 16 amino acids. Germline V gene lookup returns CDR1 SGDLS and CDR2 YYNGEE. The V and J ends lost 0 bases and 1 base, in that order; junction bases with no gene match: 4. CDR3 DNA sequence: TGTGCCAGCAGCGTAGGGACTAGCCAAGGCACAGATACGCAGTATTTT. It yields the protein CASSVGTSQGTDTQYF.

The gene calls are TRBV5-1 and TRBJ2-3; 12 nucleotides align to TRBD2. The CDR3 spans 16 residues. With 4 bases clipped from V and 3 bases from J, the junction kept 6 bases outside the gene matches. Germline V gene lookup returns CDR1 SGHRS and CDR2 YFSETQ. As DNA, the CDR3 is TGCGCCAGCAGCGGCGGAGGACTAGCGGGAACAGATACGCAGTATTTT. It translates to CASSGGGLAGTDTQYF.

V gene TRBV10-2 combines with J gene TRBJ2-5; 10 bases fit TRBD1. The V gene's germline CDR1 is WSHSY and CDR2 SAAADI. V lost 8 bases, J lost 1 base, and 4 bases stayed unmatched. The CDR3 runs 14 residues. This CDR3 reads CASRTGGSQETQYF. The DNA for the CDR3 is TGCGCCAGCCGGACAGGGGGGAGCCAAGAGACCCAGTACTTC.

V usage is TRBV27 and J usage is TRBJ2-2; D perhaps matches TRBD1 (5 bases). The CDR3 loop spans 14 amino acids. Germline CDR1 MNHEY, CDR2 SMNVEV (reference sequence). The V end was cut by 4 bases, the J end by 4 bases, with 10 bases between. The CDR3 loop reads CASSWGSGTGELFF. CDR3 sequence (DNA): TGTGCCAGCAGTTGGGGCAGTGGCACCGGGGAGCTGTTTTTT.

The V and J genes are TRBV28 and TRBJ2-3; weak D call: TRBD2 (6 bases). CDR3 length equals 15 residues. V lost 6 bases, J lost 2 bases, and 15 bases lay in between. The germline V gene has CDR1 MDHEN and CDR2 SYDVKM. The CDR3, as DNA: TGTGCCAGCAGCGGGAGACTAGTTTTCACAGATACGCAGTATTTT. Translated: CASSGRLVFTDTQYF.

The chain joins TRBV30 to TRBJ1-2; 8 bases are shared with TRBD1. The CDR3 is 15 residues long. J gave up 5 bases and V 4 bases, and 12 bases lay outside the gene matches. The V gene's germline CDR1 is GTSNPN and CDR2 SVGIG (reference sequence). The DNA of the CDR3 is TGTGCCTGGATGGGCAGGGGGCGATCCCCGTATGGCTACACCTTC. Its translation: CAWMGRGRSPYGYTF. Using reference TRBV30 and TRBJ1-2 for the parts outside the CDR3, the full variable domain is SQTIHQWPATLVQPVGSPLSLECTVEGTSNPNLYWYRQAAGRGLQLLFYSVGIGQISSEVPQNLSASRPQDRQFILSSKKLLLSDSGFYLCAWMGRGRSPYGYTFGSGTRLTVV.

The J gene is TRBJ2-2, the V gene TRBV5-1; 9 positions agree with TRBD2. The V and J ends lost 7 bases and 5 bases, in that order; junction bases with no gene match: 9. This CDR3 has 15 amino acids. Germline V gene data show CDR1 as SGHRS and CDR2 as YFSETQ. The CDR3 loop is CASAEGGRATGELFF. CDR3 bases: TGCGCCAGCGCGGAGGGCGGGAGGGCGACCGGGGAGCTGTTTTTT.

The chain joins TRBV6-5 to TRBJ1-2; a possible D gene is TRBD1 (6 bases). The CDR3 has 13 residues. CDR1 and CDR2 from the germline V gene are MNHEY and SVGAGI. Trimming took off 6 bases at V and 7 bases at J, with 15 bases between the two ends. The CDR3 DNA sequence: TGTGCCAGCAGGACCACAGGGTTAGGTGGCTACACCTTC. Its protein is CASRTTGLGGYTF.